The clone carrying this T cell receptor (beta chain) was detected only a few times. Its antigen is unknown. The entry originates in a study of response to subunit inactivated influenza vaccine. From the RT-PCR reads, TCRdb called clonotypes with MiXCR, one entry per CDR3 protein. The sample carries about 520,000 distinct CDR3 sequences, more than 7% recorded once. The CDR3 runs to 17 residues. V lost 0 bases, J lost 0 bases, and 10 bases lay in between. Germline CDR1 is SGHRS and CDR2 is YFSETQ. Study-level findings and limits: Authors suggested that a seasonal influenza vaccination recruits few new T cells each time.

This TCR came from a man aged 50 to 69 who received an inactivated influenza vaccine. This rearrangement joins TRBV5-1 to TRBJ1-6; D is uncertain. Sequenced here: PBMCs from blood, sampled about 24 months after vaccination. The CDR3 protein is CASSLADGSSYNSPLHF. The DNA of the CDR3 is TGCGCCAGCAGCTTGGCAGACGGATCCTCCTATAATTCACCCCTCCACTTT.